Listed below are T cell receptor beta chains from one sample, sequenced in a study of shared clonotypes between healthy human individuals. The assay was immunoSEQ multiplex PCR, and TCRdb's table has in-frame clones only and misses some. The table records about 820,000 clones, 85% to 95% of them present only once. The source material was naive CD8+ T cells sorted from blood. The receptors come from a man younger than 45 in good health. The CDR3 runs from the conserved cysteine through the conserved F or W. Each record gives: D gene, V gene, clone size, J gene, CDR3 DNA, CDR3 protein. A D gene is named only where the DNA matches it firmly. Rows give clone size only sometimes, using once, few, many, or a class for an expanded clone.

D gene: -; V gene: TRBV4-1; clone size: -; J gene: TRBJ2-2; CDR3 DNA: TGCGCCAGCAGCGGAGTCGGAGGGACCGGGGAGCTGTTTTTT; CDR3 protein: CASSGVGGTGELFF
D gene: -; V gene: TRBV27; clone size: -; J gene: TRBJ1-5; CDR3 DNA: TGTGCCAGCAGTTTACCCCCCCCCGGGGCAAGGAATCAGCCCCAGCATTTT; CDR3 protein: CASSLPPPGARNQPQHF
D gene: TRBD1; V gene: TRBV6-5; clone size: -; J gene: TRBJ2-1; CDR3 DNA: TGTGCCAGCAGTTACGGGGACAGGAATGAGCAGTTCTTC; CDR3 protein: CASSYGDRNEQFF
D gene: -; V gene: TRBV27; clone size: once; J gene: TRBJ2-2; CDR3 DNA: TGTGCCAGCAGTTTATTTAGTGTGACCGGGGAGCTGTTTTTT; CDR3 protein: CASSLFSVTGELFF
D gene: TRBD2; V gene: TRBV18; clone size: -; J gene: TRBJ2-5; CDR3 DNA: TGTGCCAGCTCACCACGACAGCGGGAGGGCCCTCTAGAGACCCAGTACTTC; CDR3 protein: CASSPRQREGPLETQYF
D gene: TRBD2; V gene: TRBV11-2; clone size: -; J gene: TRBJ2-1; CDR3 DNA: TGTGCCAGCAGCTCTGGGACTAGCGGGAGGATAGTTGTGAATGAGCAGTTCTTC; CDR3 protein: CASSSGTSGRIVVNEQFF
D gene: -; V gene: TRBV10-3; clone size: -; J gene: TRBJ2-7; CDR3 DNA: TGTGCCATCAGTGTCAGGGGCTACGAGCAGTACTTC; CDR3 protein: CAISVRGYEQYF
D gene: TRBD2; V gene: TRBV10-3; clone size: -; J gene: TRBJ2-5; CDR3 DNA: TGTGCCATCAGTGTTTTCAAACTAGCGGGACAAGAGACCCAGTACTTC; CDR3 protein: CAISVFKLAGQETQYF
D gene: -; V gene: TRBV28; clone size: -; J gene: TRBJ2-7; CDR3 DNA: TGTGCCAGCAGTTTAGCAGGCGGCTCCTACGAGCAGTACTTC; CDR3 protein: CASSLAGGSYEQYF
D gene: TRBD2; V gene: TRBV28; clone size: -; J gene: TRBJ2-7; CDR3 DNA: TGTGCCAGCAGTTGGGGACTAGACGTCCACGAGCAGTACTTC; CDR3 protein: CASSWGLDVHEQYF
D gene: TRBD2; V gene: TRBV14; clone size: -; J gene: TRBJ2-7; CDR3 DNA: TGTGCCAGCAGCCGGGGACTAGCGGGAATCTACGAGCAGTACTTC; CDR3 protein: CASSRGLAGIYEQYF
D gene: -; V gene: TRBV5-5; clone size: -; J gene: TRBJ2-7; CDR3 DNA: TGTGCCAGCACCATCTATACCTCTGCCGAGCAGTACTTC; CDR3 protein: CASTIYTSAEQYF
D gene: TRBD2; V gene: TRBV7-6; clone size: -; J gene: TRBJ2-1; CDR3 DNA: TGTGCCAGCAGCCCCAGACTAGCGGACCCGGGACATGAGCAGTTCTTC; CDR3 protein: CASSPRLADPGHEQFF
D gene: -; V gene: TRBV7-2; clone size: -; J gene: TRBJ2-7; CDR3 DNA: TGTGCCAGCAGCTTAGTTCGGGCCACCTACGAGCAGTACTTC; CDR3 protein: CASSLVRATYEQYF
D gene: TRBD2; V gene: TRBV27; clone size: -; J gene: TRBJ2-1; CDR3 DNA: TGTGCCAGCCGCCCGCTAGCGGGACTTAACAATGAGCAGTTCTTC; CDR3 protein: CASRPLAGLNNEQFF
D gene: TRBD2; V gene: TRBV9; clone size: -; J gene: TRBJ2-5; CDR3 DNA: TGTGCCAGCAGCGTATACGGCGGACTAGCGGGAGAGACCCAGTACTTC; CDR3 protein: CASSVYGGLAGETQYF
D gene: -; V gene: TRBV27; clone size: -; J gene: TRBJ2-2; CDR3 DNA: TGTGCCAGCAAGGTGATTGGCGGGGAGCTGTTTTTT; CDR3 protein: CASKVIGGELFF
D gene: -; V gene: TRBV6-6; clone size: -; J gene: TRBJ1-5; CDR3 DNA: TGTGCCAGCAGCCCTATATATAGCAATCAGCCCCAGCATTTT; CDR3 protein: CASSPIYSNQPQHF
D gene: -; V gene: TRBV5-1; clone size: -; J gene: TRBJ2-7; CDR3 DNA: TGCGCCAGCAGCTACAGGACAGACTACGAGCAGTACTTC; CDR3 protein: CASSYRTDYEQYF
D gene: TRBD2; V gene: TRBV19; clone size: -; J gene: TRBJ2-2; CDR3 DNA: TGTGCCAGTAGGGCGGCTAGCGGGAGATTCGCCGGGGAGCTGTTTTTT; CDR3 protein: CASRAASGRFAGELFF